This T cell receptor (beta chain) was sequenced in a study of beta chain features in type 1 diabetes. Study-level findings and limits: Shortening of TCRB CDR3s, moderate but significant, appeared in all four CD4+ subsets of Type 1 diabetes patients. Whether TCRB rearrangement is influenced by HLA type was left unresolved in this analysis. Fewer insertions but more deletions were seen at VDJ junctions in type 1 diabetes patients.

The CDR3 is made up of 16 amino acids. Trimming removed 3 bases from V and 4 bases from J; junction bases left unmatched: 10. CDR1 and CDR2 (germline): GTSNPN, SVGIG (reference sequence). There are a few counts of this clone. Antigen: not known. CD4+ naive, central memory, regulatory and stem cell-like memory cells were sorted via CD45RO/CCR7/CD25/CD127/CD95/CD27. The investigators reverse transcribed all of the isolated RNA, so they sequenced expressed TCRB transcripts. Each sample of naive, central memory or regulatory T cells had, on average, roughly 3.4 million reads. Clones were read by immunoSEQ multiplex PCR, and TCRdb kept only the in-frame ones, dropping some. This table holds around 340,000 clones, 9.3% found once.

The sequence derives from a man aged 25-45 years with type 1 diabetes. The J gene is TRBJ1-2, the V gene TRBV30; 11 bases match TRBD1. Input material: central memory CD4+ T cells from blood. Here the CDR3 DNA reads TGTGCCTGGAGCCGTCCCGGGACAGGGGGAAGCTATGGCTACACCTTC. Translating it yields CAWSRPGTGGSYGYTF. Complete variable domain (other parts from reference TRBV30 and TRBJ1-2): SQTIHQWPATLVQPVGSPLSLECTVEGTSNPNLYWYRQAAGRGLQLLFYSVGIGQISSEVPQNLSASRPQDRQFILSSKKLLLSDSGFYLCAWSRPGTGGSYGYTFGSGTRLTVV.